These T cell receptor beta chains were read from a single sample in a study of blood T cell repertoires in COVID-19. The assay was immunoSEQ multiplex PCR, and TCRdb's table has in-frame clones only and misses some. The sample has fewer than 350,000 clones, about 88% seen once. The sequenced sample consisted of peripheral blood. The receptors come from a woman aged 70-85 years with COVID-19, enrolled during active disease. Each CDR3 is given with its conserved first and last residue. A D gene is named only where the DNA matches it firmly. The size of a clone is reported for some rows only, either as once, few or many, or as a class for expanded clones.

CDR3nt: TGTGCCAGCAGTAGGGTTTTGGGGGCGCGGGGGAACACAGATACGCAGTATTTT
CDR3aa: CASSRVLGARGNTDTQYF
abundance: -
len: 18
v_gene: TRBV3-1/TRBV3-2
j_gene: TRBJ2-3
d_gene: -

CDR3nt: TGTGCCCGCAGGGGCGCGGGCACAGATACGCAGTATTTT
CDR3aa: CARRGAGTDTQYF
abundance: once
len: 13
v_gene: TRBV30
j_gene: TRBJ2-3
d_gene: -

CDR3nt: TGTGCCGCAGGAGGGAACCGACAGGGTCTCACTGGAAACACCATATATTTT
CDR3aa: CAAGGNRQGLTGNTIYF
abundance: -
len: 17
v_gene: TRBV2
j_gene: TRBJ1-3
d_gene: TRBD1

CDR3nt: TGCGCCAGCAGTGAGGGGCAGGCTTACGAGCAGTACTTC
CDR3aa: CASSEGQAYEQYF
abundance: -
len: 13
v_gene: TRBV10-1
j_gene: TRBJ2-7
d_gene: -

CDR3nt: TGTGCCAGCAGCTTGGCCAATCGGGGATGGACCGGGGAGCTGTTTTTT
CDR3aa: CASSLANRGWTGELFF
abundance: once
len: 16
v_gene: TRBV5-4
j_gene: TRBJ2-2
d_gene: -

CDR3nt: TGTGCCAGCAGCGATGGAGGGGGCGACACTGAAGCTTTCTTT
CDR3aa: CASSDGGGDTEAFF
abundance: -
len: 14
v_gene: TRBV27
j_gene: TRBJ1-1
d_gene: TRBD1

CDR3nt: TGCGCCAGCAGCCAACAGGGACTAGCGGGGGAGCAGTACTTC
CDR3aa: CASSQQGLAGEQYF
abundance: -
len: 14
v_gene: TRBV4-1
j_gene: TRBJ2-7
d_gene: TRBD2

CDR3nt: TGCGCCAGCAGCTCCCTGACTAGCGGGGGGGCGGGCACAGATACGCAGTATTTT
CDR3aa: CASSSLTSGGAGTDTQYF
abundance: -
len: 18
v_gene: TRBV5-1
j_gene: TRBJ2-3
d_gene: TRBD2

CDR3nt: TGTGCCAGCAGCTTAAACGGACAGGGAAGCTATGGCTACACCTTC
CDR3aa: CASSLNGQGSYGYTF
abundance: -
len: 15
v_gene: TRBV7-9
j_gene: TRBJ1-2
d_gene: TRBD1

CDR3nt: TGTGCCAGCAGCCCTGGACAGGGCCTCTCTGGAAACACCATATATTTT
CDR3aa: CASSPGQGLSGNTIYF
abundance: few
len: 16
v_gene: TRBV9
j_gene: TRBJ1-3
d_gene: TRBD1

CDR3nt: TGTGCCTGGAGTGCCGGGAGGGGGCGTTACGAGCAGTACTTC
CDR3aa: CAWSAGRGRYEQYF
abundance: -
len: 14
v_gene: TRBV30
j_gene: TRBJ2-7
d_gene: -

CDR3nt: TGTGCCAGCAGAGACAGGGAAAACACTGAAGCTTTCTTT
CDR3aa: CASRDRENTEAFF
abundance: -
len: 13
v_gene: TRBV6-5
j_gene: TRBJ1-1
d_gene: TRBD1

CDR3nt: TGTGCCACCAGCAGAGAAGACAGGGTAGAGGACTATGGCTACACCTTC
CDR3aa: CATSREDRVEDYGYTF
abundance: -
len: 16
v_gene: TRBV15
j_gene: TRBJ1-2
d_gene: TRBD1